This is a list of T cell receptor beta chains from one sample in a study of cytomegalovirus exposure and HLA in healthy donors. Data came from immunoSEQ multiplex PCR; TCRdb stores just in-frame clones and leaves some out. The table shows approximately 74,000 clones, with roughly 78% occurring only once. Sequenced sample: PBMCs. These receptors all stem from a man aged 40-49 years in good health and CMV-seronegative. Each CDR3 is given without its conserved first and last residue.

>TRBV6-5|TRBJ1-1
ASSTGVTEAF
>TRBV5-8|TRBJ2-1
ASSPSEAWGKRGSYNEQF
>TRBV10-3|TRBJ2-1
AITRTGENNEQF
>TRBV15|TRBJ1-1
ATSTGGLMNTEAF
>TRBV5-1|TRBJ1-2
ASSVRGERYT
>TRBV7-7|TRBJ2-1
ASSPGPLGNSYNEQF
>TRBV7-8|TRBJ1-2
ASSLEREGRFYGYT
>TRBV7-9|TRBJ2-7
SSSWDSYTFSYEQY
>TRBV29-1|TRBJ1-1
SVGTGMNTEAF
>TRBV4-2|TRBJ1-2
ASSQDRDSRLGYT
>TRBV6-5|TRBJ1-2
ASSPTGNYGYT
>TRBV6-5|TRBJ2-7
ASSYLGSGRYEQY
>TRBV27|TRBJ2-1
ASRQGQSSYNEQF
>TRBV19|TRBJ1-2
ATPSLPGQKYGYT
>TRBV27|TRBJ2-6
ASSPLAGRGSGANVLT
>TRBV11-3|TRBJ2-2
ASSPHRDSGELF
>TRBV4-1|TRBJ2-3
ASSQVAGAGTDTQY
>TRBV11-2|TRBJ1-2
ASSFDRNYGYT
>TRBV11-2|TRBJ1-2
ASSLGNRALGGYT
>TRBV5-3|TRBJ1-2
ARAGGTGKYGYT
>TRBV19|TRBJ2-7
ASSRDRGYEQY
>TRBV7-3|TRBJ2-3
ASSLGLAGGLDTQY
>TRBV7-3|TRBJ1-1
ASSSPRGRNLGAF
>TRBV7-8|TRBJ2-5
ASSSTQGITQY
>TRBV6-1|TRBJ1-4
ASSVEPADEKLF
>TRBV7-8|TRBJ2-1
ASSLGIETYNEQF
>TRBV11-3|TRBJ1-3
ASSLQGPGNTIY
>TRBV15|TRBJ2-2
ATSRSGGTSKSGELF
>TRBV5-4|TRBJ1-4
ASSGDSEKLF
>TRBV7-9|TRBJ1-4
ASRQTGNEKLF
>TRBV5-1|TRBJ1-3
ASSLGYGFISDTIY
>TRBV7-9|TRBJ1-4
ASSTQGANEKLF
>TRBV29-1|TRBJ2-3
SVPPFLGVASDTQY
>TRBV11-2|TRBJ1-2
ASSPGQGRGTFYGYT
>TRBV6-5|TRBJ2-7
ASTRAGDSYEQY
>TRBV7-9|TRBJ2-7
ASSLLQGDDEQY
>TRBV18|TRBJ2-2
ASSRQGDTGELF
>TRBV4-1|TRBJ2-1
ASSHHQSGRSENEQF
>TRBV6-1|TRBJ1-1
ASRGQGAGDTEAF
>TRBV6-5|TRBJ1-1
ASTPQGLRTEAF
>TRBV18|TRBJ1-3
ASSPPQGSSGNTIY
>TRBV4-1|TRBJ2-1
ASSLLTSYNEQF
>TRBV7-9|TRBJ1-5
ASSTDSQGGQPQH